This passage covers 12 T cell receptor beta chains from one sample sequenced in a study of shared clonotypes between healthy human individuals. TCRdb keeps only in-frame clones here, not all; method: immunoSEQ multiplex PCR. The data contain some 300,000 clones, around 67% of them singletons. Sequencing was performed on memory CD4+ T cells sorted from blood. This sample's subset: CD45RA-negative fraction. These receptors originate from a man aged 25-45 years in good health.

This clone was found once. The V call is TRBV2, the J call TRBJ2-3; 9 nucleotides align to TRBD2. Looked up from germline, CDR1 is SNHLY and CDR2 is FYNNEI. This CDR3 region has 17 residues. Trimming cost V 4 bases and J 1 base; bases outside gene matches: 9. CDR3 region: CASSGTASGTGTDTQYF. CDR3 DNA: TGTGCCAGCAGTGGGACCGCTAGCGGGACTGGCACAGATACGCAGTATTTT.

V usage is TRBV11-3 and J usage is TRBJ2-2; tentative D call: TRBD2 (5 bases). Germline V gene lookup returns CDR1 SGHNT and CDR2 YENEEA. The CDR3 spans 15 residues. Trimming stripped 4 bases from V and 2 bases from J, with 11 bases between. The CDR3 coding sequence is TGTGCCAGCAGCTCGCGGGCCACTAACACCGGGGAGCTGTTTTTT. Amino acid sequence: CASSSRATNTGELFF.

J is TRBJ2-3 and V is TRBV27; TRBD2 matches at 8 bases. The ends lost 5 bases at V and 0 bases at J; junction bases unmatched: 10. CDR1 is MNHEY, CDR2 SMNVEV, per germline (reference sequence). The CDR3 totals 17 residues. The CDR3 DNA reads TGTGCCAGCAGTACCTCGGTGCGGGAGGCTAGCACAGATACGCAGTATTTT. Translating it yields CASSTSVREASTDTQYF.

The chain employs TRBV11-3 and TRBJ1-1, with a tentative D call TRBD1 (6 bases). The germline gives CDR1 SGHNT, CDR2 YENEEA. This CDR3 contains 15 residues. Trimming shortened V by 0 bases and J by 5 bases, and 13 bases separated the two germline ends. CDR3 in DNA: TGTGCCAGCAGCTTAGACGGACAGAAATTTACTGAAGCTTTCTTT. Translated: CASSLDGQKFTEAFF.

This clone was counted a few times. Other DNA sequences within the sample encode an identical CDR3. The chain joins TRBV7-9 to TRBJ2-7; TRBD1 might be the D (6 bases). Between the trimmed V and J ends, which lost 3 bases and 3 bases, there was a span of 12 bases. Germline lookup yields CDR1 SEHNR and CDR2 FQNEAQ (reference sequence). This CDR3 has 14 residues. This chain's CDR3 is CASSLAGVNYEQYF. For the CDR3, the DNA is TGTGCCAGCAGCTTGGCAGGGGTAAACTACGAGCAGTACTTC.

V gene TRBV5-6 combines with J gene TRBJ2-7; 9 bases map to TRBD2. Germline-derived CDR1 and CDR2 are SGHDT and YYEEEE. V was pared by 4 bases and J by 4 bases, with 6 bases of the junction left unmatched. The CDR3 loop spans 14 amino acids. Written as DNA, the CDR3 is TGTGCCAGCAGCGAGGCGGGAGGGGAATACGAGCAGTACTTC. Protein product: CASSEAGGEYEQYF.

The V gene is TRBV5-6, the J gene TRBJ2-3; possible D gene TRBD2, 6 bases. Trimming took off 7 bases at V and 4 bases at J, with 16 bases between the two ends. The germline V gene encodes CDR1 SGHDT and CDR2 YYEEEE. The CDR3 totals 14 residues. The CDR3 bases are TGTGCCAGCCGCTCCGGGGGAGGACCAGATACGCAGTATTTT. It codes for CASRSGGGPDTQYF.

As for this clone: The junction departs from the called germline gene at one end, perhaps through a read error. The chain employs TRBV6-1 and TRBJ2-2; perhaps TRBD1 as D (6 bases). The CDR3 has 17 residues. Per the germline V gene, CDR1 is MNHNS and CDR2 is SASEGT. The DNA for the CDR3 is TGTGCCATCAGTGAGTCGCCAAACAGGGTGGGCACCGGGGAGCTGTTTTTT. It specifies CAISESPNRVGTGELFF.

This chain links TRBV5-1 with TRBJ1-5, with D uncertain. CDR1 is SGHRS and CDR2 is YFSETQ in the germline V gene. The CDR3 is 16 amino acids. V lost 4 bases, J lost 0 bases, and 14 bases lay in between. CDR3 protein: CASSRSGSFSNQPQHF. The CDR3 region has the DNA TGCGCCAGCAGCCGAAGCGGAAGTTTTAGCAATCAGCCCCAGCATTTT.

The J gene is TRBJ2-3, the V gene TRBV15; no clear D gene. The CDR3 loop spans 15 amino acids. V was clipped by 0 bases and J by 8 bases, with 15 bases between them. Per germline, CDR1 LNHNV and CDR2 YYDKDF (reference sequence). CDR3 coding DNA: TGTGCCACCAGCAGAGATTATTCGGGTGAGATTACGCAGTATTTT. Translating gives CATSRDYSGEITQYF.

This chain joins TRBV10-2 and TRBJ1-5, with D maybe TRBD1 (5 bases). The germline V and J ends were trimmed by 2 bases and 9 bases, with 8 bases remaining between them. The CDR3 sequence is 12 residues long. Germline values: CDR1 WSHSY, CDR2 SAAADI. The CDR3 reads CASSEPGRPQHF. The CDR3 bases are TGCGCCAGCAGTGAGCCGGGACGGCCCCAGCATTTT.

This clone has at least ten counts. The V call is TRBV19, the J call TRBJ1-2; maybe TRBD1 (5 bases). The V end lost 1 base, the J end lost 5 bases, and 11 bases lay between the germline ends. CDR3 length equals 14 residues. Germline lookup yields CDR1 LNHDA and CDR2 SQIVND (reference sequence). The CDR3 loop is CASSIGGPRYGYTF. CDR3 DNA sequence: TGTGCCAGTAGTATAGGGGGACCTCGTTATGGCTACACCTTC.